These 3 T cell receptor beta chains were sequenced from one sample in a study of blood T cell repertoires in COVID-19. Here immunoSEQ multiplex PCR was the method, and the copy in TCRdb shows in-frame clones only, minus some. The sample has roughly 230,000 clones, about 85% seen once. The sample comprised peripheral blood. The receptors were sampled from an elderly woman with COVID-19, enrolled during active disease.

This sequence joins TRBV14 and TRBJ1-4; TRBD1 agrees at 8 bases. The germline V gene encodes CDR1 SGHDN and CDR2 FVKESK. The V gene end was trimmed by 1 base and the J gene end by 10 bases; junction bases not matched to a gene: 5. This CDR3 comprises 14 residues. Here the CDR3 DNA reads TGTGCCAGCAGCCAAGGGACAGGGTTGGCAAAACTGTTTTTT. It encodes CASSQGTGLAKLFF.

CDR3 in DNA: TGTGCCAGCAAGGGGCGACAGTCGAACACCGGGGAGCTGTTTTTT. Translation: CASKGRQSNTGELFF. The rearrangement joins TRBV2 to TRBJ2-2, with a possible D match to TRBD1 (5 bases). The CDR3 runs to 15 residues. Trimming shortened V by 7 bases and J by 0 bases, and 12 bases separated the two germline ends. Germline CDR1 and CDR2: SNHLY and FYNNEI.

The J gene is TRBJ2-1, the V gene TRBV3-1 (or the pseudogene TRBV3-2), with TRBD2 matching over 13 bases. Germline assignment: CDR1 LGHDT and CDR2 YNNKEL (reference sequence). V shed 1 base and J 3 bases; nucleotides not matched to a gene: 3. The CDR3 spans 17 residues. CDR3 in amino acids: CASSQVGTSGDYNEQFF. The CDR3 DNA reads as TGTGCCAGCAGCCAAGTTGGGACTAGCGGGGACTACAATGAGCAGTTCTTC.